This T cell receptor beta chain is from a study of T cells in lung cancer brain metastases (dated 2018 in TCRdb). For the wider study: Of the 20 patients, 15 to 18 had a history of tobacco use, with a median of approximately 40 pack-years. DNA integrity number averaged about 4 in both primary and metastatic specimens, with no significant difference between sites. Most of the roughly 20 patients received no interval therapy between primary and metastasis resection. The study compared TCR beta CDR3 repertoires of fully resected primary non-small cell lung cancers with those of paired brain metastases. Median interval between primary and brain metastasis specimen acquisition was about 350 days. Patients had a median age at first diagnosis of roughly 59 years, with 8 or 9 males and around eleven females. A cohort of some 20 patients was included, from whom 40 or so specimens were contributed, with one primary lung lesion and one brain metastasis obtained from each patient. General conclusions and limits of the study: The study could not control for the effects of preoperative corticosteroids on T cell infiltration in brain metastases. A significantly larger repertoire fraction was made up by the ten most abundant clones in brain metastases than in primaries, which was suggestive of clonal expansion. Most clones were found to be lesion-specific, and limited overlap was observed between paired lesions (mean Morisita index around 0.24). Brain metastases contained significantly fewer unique productive clones than the paired primaries (median about 1,600 versus 5,000). DNA fragmentation in the FFPE samples may have kept the complete infiltrating T cell repertoire from being retrieved.

From a lookup of the germline V gene, CDR1 and CDR2 are SGDLS and YYNGEE. The CDR3 measures 15 amino acids from cysteine to phenylalanine. Only the CDR3 DNA stays, 45 bases, in frame from base 1. Trimming leaves V shorter by 4 bases and J shorter by 4 bases, with the junction holding 7 bases beyond the gene matches. Notes on this clone: Its binding antigen is unknown. No base quality values were provided; no much bigger clone lies one nucleotide off.

Resection was performed in the patients for synchronous oligometastatic disease or for delayed recurrence of a solitary brain metastasis. To avoid including cancers other than NSCLC, any patient with a history of multiple malignancies was excluded. Tumor areas were macrodissected from about five deparaffinized around 9.9 um unstained sections guided by marked H&E slides. All specimens were formalin-fixed and paraffin-embedded (FFPE). The AllPrep DNA/RNA FFPE Kit was used for extraction of genomic DNA. Each sample received between about 2 and 5 ug of genomic DNA as input, and paired samples received equal DNA input. TCR beta libraries were constructed in two PCR steps with the immunoSEQ hsTCRbeta Kit, which uses multiplexed V and J gene primers. Pooled libraries with positive and negative controls were sequenced on an Illumina MiSeq using a 100-cycle paired-end protocol. In the authors' own workflow: Raw data were processed by the immunoSEQ vendor into normalized, annotated TCR beta repertoire reports. Richness was defined as the number of unique clones by nucleotide sequence, and the iChao1 and Efron-Thisted estimators were used to extrapolate total richness. Paired lesions were characterized and compared using Pielou's evenness, Simpson's index, top-ten clone proportional abundance, and the Morisita overlap index. TCRdb stores this immuneACCESS table with in-frame sequences only. Part of the clones is absent; in the studies checked, under half of the shortfall reflects unresolved V genes, and no reason is known for the rest. V and J calls and clone size are copied from that table; D and trimming were computed from the DNA. The sample yields some 3,000 clones; approximately 85% were counted once. The top ten hold 7.2% of the sample.

The TCR originated in a woman aged 55-70 years with non-small cell lung cancer. This chain joins TRBV9 to TRBJ2-5, with TRBD2 identical over 10 junction bases. The material sequenced was tumor tissue from the primary lung tumor. The cell subset or site label corresponds to: primary lung cancer lesion. CDR3 reads: CASSPSLAGAETQYF. The DNA is as follows: TGTGCCAGCAGCCCCAGCCTAGCGGGAGCAGAGACCCAGTACTTC.